This TCR beta chain was recovered during a study of blood T cell repertoires in COVID-19 (dated by TCRdb to 2019 to 2021). About the full investigation: Samples covering the acute and convalescent phases of COVID-19 were provided by collaborators in the United States, Italy and Spain. The material from the prospective study consisted of cDNA or gDNA derived from T cells, B-cell-depleted T cells, or PBMCs. The dataset comprised deeply sampled blood TCRbeta repertoires from subjects exposed to, actively infected with, or recovered from COVID-19. The repertoires were released in a freely available public database meant as a resource for research on the immune response to SARS-CoV-2. The samples were drawn from the first 160 participants of the ongoing ImmuneRACE study and from over a thousand subjects provided by 6 global collaborators. Nearly every sample came with metadata listing a de-identified subject ID, COVID-19 status, age in years and sex. Where HLA class I and class II types were available, the types were taken from metadata supplied by the sample provider, not from assay-based typing. General conclusions and limits of the study: The amount of clinical and demographic metadata varied by source and participant and was provided uncurated.

A word on this clone: Its target antigen remains unknown. There are no base qualities to consult, and no much larger clone falls within one base.

TCRbeta CDR3 regions were amplified from genomic DNA using the immunoSEQ Assay, a bias-controlled multiplex PCR. Concerning the study's data processing: The number of nucleated cells in each sample was estimated from the amplification of reference gene primers within the assay. Sequence reads were collapsed and filtered to measure the absolute abundance of every unique TCRbeta CDR3 rearrangement. Productive Simpson clonality was computed per sample as the square root of Simpson's diversity index over productive rearrangements. This is the immuneACCESS table as TCRdb keeps it, with only in-frame sequences that have V and J called. A part of the clones is gone; compared with another copy, unresolved V genes explain less than half, and the rest is unexplained. V and J calls and clone size come straight from that table; D and trimming were deduced from the DNA. The sample table shows around 150,000 clones, and 85% to 90% are seen once. The ten top clones hold 6% to 8.5% of the sample.

The junction carries 9 bases between V and J, which are trimmed by 4 bases and 2 bases respectively. CDR1 and CDR2, per the germline V gene (reference sequence), are SGHNT and YYREEE. The CDR3 spans 13 residues, from the cysteine through the phenylalanine. Solely the CDR3 DNA is kept, with 39 bases framed from the first base. Enrolling through a virtual design, the prospective study's participants ranged in age from about 18 to 100 years and lived across 20 to 25 United States geographic areas. In the prospective study, participants were assigned to cohorts based on the clinical history participants reported in a screening survey and a study questionnaire. Recovered participants in ImmuneRACE Cohort 3 were defined as having two consecutive negative NP/OP PCR tests, clearance from a healthcare professional, or resolution of symptoms. Mobile phlebotomists in the prospective study collected whole blood, serum and a nasopharyngeal or oropharyngeal swab from every participant. Prospective study participants could optionally give additional blood draws and questionnaires over a 2-month period. Before DNA extraction, blood samples from the prospective study were shipped at room temperature or frozen.

The specimen sequenced was PBMCs or T cells enriched from blood (not recorded which). The TCR originated in a woman aged 45-65 years who had recovered from COVID-19. This chain joins TRBV5-4 to TRBJ2-5; the D gene cannot be named for sure. The nucleotide sequence reads as follows: TGTGCCAGCAGCCTGGTGACTCAAGAGACCCAGTACTTC. Its translation reads: CASSLVTQETQYF.